These 2 T cell receptor beta chains originate from one sample sequenced in a study of blood T cells in healthy people across ages. Through a sample-barcoded 5' primer and a J-beta primer mix, a second PCR was run for roughly 6 to 11 cycles. One entry per CDR3 protein, called by TCRdb with MiXCR from the 5' RACE reads. This sample has 700,000 to 950,000 distinct CDR3 sequences, with 55% to 70% found just once. The sequencing input was blood. The receptors stem from a man aged 25 to 40 in good health.

The CDR3 nucleotides are TGTGCCAGCAGGGACAGAGCGGGGCCCTACGAGCAGTACTTC. It encodes CASRDRAGPYEQYF. V is TRBV12-3 or TRBV12-4 and J is TRBJ2-7; tentative D call: TRBD2 (7 bases). V lost 6 bases and J 2 bases, leaving 14 bases between the germline ends. This CDR3 has 14 amino acids.

The chain employs TRBV5-1 and TRBJ1-5; D is unresolved. Germline lookup yields CDR1 SGHRS and CDR2 YFSETQ. With 0 bases removed from V and 4 bases from J, the gap between germline ends came to 8 bases. The CDR3 spans 14 residues. CDR3 residues: CASSLGSDNQPQHF. CDR3 sequence (DNA): TGCGCCAGCAGCTTGGGGTCAGATAATCAGCCCCAGCATTTT.